Reported below is one T cell receptor (beta chain). This clonotype came up a few times. The antigen this receptor binds is unknown. Base qualities are not at hand, and no much larger clone is one base apart. This sample stems from a study of CD8 T cells in ankylosing spondylitis (dated by TCRdb to the late 2010s). Notes on the research overall: T cell receptor beta repertoires were profiled in healthy donors and ankylosing spondylitis patients so that disease-linked TCR variants could be found. In total, the full study cohort was made up of roughly 100 healthy donors and about two dozen ankylosing spondylitis patients. Peripheral blood samples were taken, and synovial fluid was additionally collected from ankylosing spondylitis patients. Findings and caveats that apply to the study as a whole: Blood from ankylosing spondylitis patients appeared to be characterized by a TCR beta motif composed of 7 to 9 highly homologous amino acid variants. The disease-linked clones had a CD8+ phenotype and were found at relatively low frequencies in peripheral blood. Significant enrichment of the disease-linked clones was reported in matched synovial fluid samples from ankylosing spondylitis patients. Some motif variants were previously reported in synovial fluid and blood of reactive arthritis patients, suggesting common disease-initiation mechanisms.

Sequencing was carried out with an Illumina HiSeq 2500. TCR beta libraries were prepared by quantitative 5'-RACE with molecular barcodes. Under the source paper's analysis protocol: Disease-linked TCR variants were identified with a new computational method built on a probabilistic model of VDJ rearrangement. TCRdb took the public reads, trimmed them with fastp at Q25, ran MiXCR for clone calling and kept in-frame beta chains. Under each unique CDR3 protein, matching rows form one entry showing the most common genes and DNA. The V and J calls, along with clone size, are taken from TCRdb and not from the paper's own processing. This sample comprises fewer than 550,000 distinct CDR3 sequences, 5.3% of them detected only once. Jointly, the top ten make up roughly 3.5% of the sample. The TCR originated in a male donor with ankylosing spondylitis. The sequencing sample was made of blood, either unsorted or a sorted T cell fraction (not recorded which).

The DNA sequence reads TGTGCCAGCAGCAAAGATAGCGGGGGGGCCCGATTCGAGACCCAGTACTTC. This translates into CASSKDSGGARFETQYF. The sequence joins TRBV12-3 or TRBV12-4 to TRBJ2-5, with 11 central nucleotides matching TRBD2. Unmatched junction bases come to 14, with V trimmed by 6 bases and J by 5 bases. The CDR3 measures 17 amino acids from cysteine to phenylalanine. The read is trimmed to its CDR3 DNA, 51 bases read in frame from base 1.